These 29 T cell receptor beta chains were all obtained from the same sample, sequenced in a study of post-analysis software for immune sequencing data. The TCR beta cDNA libraries carried unique molecular identifiers. TCRdb analysed the PCR reads with MiXCR anew, one entry per CDR3 protein. The data hold fewer than 700,000 distinct CDR3 sequences, with around 47% observed a single time. Study-wide points: Compared with controls, patients had more of 4 or 5 TRBV segments, including TRBV5-6, TRBV5-1 and TRBV20-1.

No antigen is known for these receptors. The material sequenced was blood. All receptors derive from a girl between 10 and 17 years old with multiple sclerosis.

The rearrangement links TRBV7-2 to TRBJ2-5; D ambiguous. The closer fit of TRBJ2-7 to the DNA end suggests the J call may be wrong. Germline-derived CDR1 and CDR2 are SGHTA and FQGNSA. This CDR3 spans 12 amino acids. This chain's CDR3 is CASSATRYEQYF. The CDR3 bases are TGTGCCAGCAGCGCCACTCGCTACGAGCAGTACTTC.

This clonotype was observed many times. The chain joins TRBV3-1 to TRBJ2-7, with D tentatively TRBD1 or TRBD2 (5 bases each). The germline V and J ends were trimmed by 2 bases and 5 bases, with 19 bases remaining between them. The length of the CDR3 is 16 residues. From germline, CDR1 is LGHDT and CDR2 YNNKEL (reference sequence). CDR3 loop: CASSQLPGAPLDEQYF. DNA for the CDR3: TGTGCCAGCAGCCAATTGCCCGGGGCCCCCCTCGACGAGCAGTACTTC.

This rearrangement joins TRBV12-3 or TRBV12-4 to TRBJ2-3; 7 bases map to TRBD2. V lost 6 bases to trimming and J lost 2 bases; unmatched junction nucleotides: 8. CDR3 length equals 15 residues. CDR3 amino acids: CASRGSGGHTDTQYF. DNA of the CDR3: TGTGCCAGCAGGGGCTCGGGAGGACACACAGATACGCAGTATTTT.

The chain links TRBV12-3 or TRBV12-4 to TRBJ2-3; 13 nucleotides line up with TRBD2. The CDR3 extends over 15 amino acids. V lost 6 bases to trimming and J lost 5 bases; unmatched junction nucleotides: 5. CDR3 nucleotide sequence: TGTGCCAGCAGCCCAACTAGCGGGGGGGGAGATACGCAGTATTTT. Amino acid sequence: CASSPTSGGGDTQYF.

The chain links TRBV30 to TRBJ2-3, with 8 bases identical to TRBD2. J was trimmed by 3 bases and V by 3 bases; bases with no gene match: 2. The CDR3 runs 13 residues. From germline, CDR1 is GTSNPN and CDR2 SVGIG (reference sequence). CDR3 sequence (DNA): TGTGCCTGGAGGGGACTAGGTACAGATACGCAGTATTTT. Amino acid sequence: CAWRGLGTDTQYF.

There are a few counts of this clonotype. The chain is built from TRBV5-6 and TRBJ2-6; 9 nucleotides line up with TRBD1. The CDR3 runs to 16 residues. Germline V gives CDR1 SGHDT, CDR2 YYEEEE. The V and J ends lost 3 bases and 4 bases, in that order; junction bases with no gene match: 5. CDR3 sequence reads: CASSWGQGSGANVLTF. As DNA, the CDR3 is TGTGCCAGCAGCTGGGGACAGGGCTCCGGGGCCAACGTCCTGACTTTC.

This clonotype has only a few counts. V and J are TRBV29-1 and TRBJ2-3, with TRBD2 identical over 15 bases. This CDR3 region has 17 residues. V lost 3 bases and J lost 3; bases outside the gene matches: 7. Germline V lookup: CDR1 SQVTM, CDR2 ANQGSEA. The CDR3 sequence: CSVDGLAGGPVTDTQYF. CDR3 in DNA: TGCAGCGTTGACGGACTAGCGGGAGGGCCGGTAACAGATACGCAGTATTTT.

The chain uses TRBV3-1 and TRBJ1-2; D remains ambiguous. Per germline, CDR1 LGHDT and CDR2 YNNKEL (reference sequence). With 0 bases removed from V and 4 bases from J, the gap between germline ends came to 12 bases. This CDR3 region has 15 residues. The CDR3 spells CASSQDLRTIYGYTF. CDR3 in DNA: TGTGCCAGCAGCCAAGACTTAAGGACGATCTATGGCTACACCTTC.

This chain connects TRBV7-2 to TRBJ2-3; TRBD2 matches at 12 bases. V was clipped by 5 bases and J by 8 bases; unmatched bases: 5. CDR1 is SGHTA, CDR2 FQGNSA, per germline. The CDR3 has 14 amino acids. The CDR3 here is CASSAILAGGTQYF. The CDR3 nucleotides are TGTGCCAGCAGCGCCATACTAGCGGGGGGTACGCAGTATTTT.

Notes on this clonotype: Compared with germline, one end of the junction differs, possibly owing to a read error. The rearrangement links TRBV2 to TRBJ2-5; 10 nucleotides align to TRBD1. The CDR3 is made up of 15 amino acids. CDR1 is SNHLY and CDR2 is FYNNEI in the germline V gene. The CDR3 coding sequence is TGTGCCTGCAGTGATGACAGGGGGCGTGAGGAGACCCAGTACTTC. It yields the protein CACSDDRGREETQYF.

The chain joins TRBV27 to TRBJ1-5, with a possible D match to TRBD1 (6 bases). This CDR3 has 13 amino acids. Trimming removed 5 bases at V and 5 bases at J, with 10 bases between. The V gene's germline CDR1 is MNHEY and CDR2 SMNVEV (reference sequence). Written as DNA, the CDR3 is TGTGCCAGCAGTAACAGGGAGTATCAGCCCCAGCATTTT. Its protein is CASSNREYQPQHF.

There are a few counts of this clonotype. The CDR3 DNA reads as TGCAGCGTTCTCATAACGCACTACGAGCAGTACTTC. This gives the protein CSVLITHYEQYF. The chain joins TRBV29-1 to TRBJ2-7, with D unclear. CDR3 length: 12 amino acids. Trimming cost V 5 bases and J 3 bases, with 11 bases left between them. CDR1 and CDR2 from the germline V gene are SQVTM and ANQGSEA.

The V gene is TRBV7-2, the J gene TRBJ2-4; 8 nucleotides match TRBD2. The last part of the DNA fits TRBJ2-7 better; the J call may be wrong. Per the germline V gene, CDR1 is SGHTA and CDR2 is FQGNSA. CDR3 size: 16 residues. The CDR3 DNA reads TGTGCCAGCAGCCCTGGAGGGGCGGGGGGAACCTACGAGCAGTACTTC. This encodes CASSPGGAGGTYEQYF.

This chain uses TRBV4-1 with TRBJ2-7, with D perhaps TRBD1 or TRBD2 (5 bases each). Germline assignment: CDR1 MGHRA and CDR2 YSYEKL. With 3 bases removed from V and 2 bases from J, the gap between germline ends came to 14 bases. The CDR3 runs to 15 residues. The chain's CDR3 is CASSQSRDRTYEQYF. CDR3 DNA: TGCGCCAGCAGCCAGAGCCGGGACCGTACCTACGAGCAGTACTTC.

Only a few counts were recorded for this clonotype. V is TRBV5-1 and J is TRBJ2-5, with 7 bases aligning to TRBD1. The length of the CDR3 is 16 residues. Germline assignment: CDR1 SGHRS and CDR2 YFSETQ. V lost 6 bases, J lost 1 base, and 12 bases stayed unmatched. The CDR3 protein is CASTAGTAVLQETQYF. The CDR3 nucleotides are TGCGCCAGCACCGCCGGGACAGCAGTACTCCAAGAGACCCAGTACTTC.

The chain couples TRBV4-1 to TRBJ2-1; 8 bases map to TRBD1. Per the germline V gene, CDR1 is MGHRA and CDR2 is YSYEKL. The CDR3 spans 17 residues. The V and J ends lost 0 bases and 4 bases, in that order; junction bases with no gene match: 8. CDR3 DNA: TGCGCCAGCAGCCAAGAAAGGCGTAGACAGGGGTACAATGAGCAGTTCTTC. Protein sequence: CASSQERRRQGYNEQFF.

The rearrangement links TRBV12-3 or TRBV12-4 to TRBJ2-7; 13 bases line up with TRBD2. V lost 1 base and J lost 0; bases outside the gene matches: 6. This CDR3 region has 18 residues. The CDR3 DNA reads as TGTGCCAGCAGTTTAGGGACTAGCGGGGGAGCTTCCTCCTACGAGCAGTACTTC. This sequence encodes CASSLGTSGGASSYEQYF.

In this sample, this clonotype turned up a few times. The V call is TRBV12-3 or TRBV12-4, the J call TRBJ2-1; 8 positions agree with TRBD2. This CDR3 has 11 residues. V lost 5 bases and J lost 11; bases outside the gene matches: 2. In DNA, the CDR3 is TGTGCCAGCAGTCCGGGGGGGAAGCAGTTCTTC. This sequence encodes CASSPGGKQFF.

About this clonotype: A read error may produce the germline difference seen at one junction end. The chain links TRBV5-1 to TRBJ2-7; TRBD2 might be the D (6 bases). This CDR3 region has 15 residues. CDR1 and CDR2 (germline): SGHRS, YFSETQ. CDR3 sequence: CTSSPSSVPSYEQYF. CDR3 sequence (DNA): TGCACCAGCAGCCCTTCTAGCGTACCATCCTACGAGCAGTACTTC.

J is TRBJ2-1 and V is TRBV3-1; 10 nucleotides line up with TRBD2. Trimming removed 1 base from V and 9 bases from J; junction bases left unmatched: 12. This CDR3 is 17 amino acids long. Looked up from germline, CDR1 is LGHDT and CDR2 is YNNKEL (reference sequence). Here the CDR3 reads CASSQVLFGSGGLEQFF. DNA of the CDR3: TGTGCCAGCAGCCAAGTTTTGTTCGGTAGCGGGGGGCTTGAGCAGTTCTTC.

The chain combines TRBV4-1 with TRBJ2-3, with 10 positions matching TRBD2. The germline V gene has CDR1 MGHRA and CDR2 YSYEKL. This CDR3 is built from 17 residues. The V gene end was trimmed by 2 bases and the J gene end by 1 base; junction bases not matched to a gene: 6. The CDR3 nucleotides read TGCGCCAGCAGCCAACCCCCTAGCGGGGGCCGCACAGATACGCAGTATTTT. Translating it yields CASSQPPSGGRTDTQYF.

This clonotype was observed a few times. The chain combines TRBV9 with TRBJ2-1, with TRBD2 identical over 7 bases. This CDR3 region has 14 residues. The V segment lost 4 bases and the J segment 3 bases; nucleotides outside the gene matches: 4. The V gene's germline CDR1 is SGDLS and CDR2 YYNGEE. CDR3: CASSPRDYYNEQFF. CDR3 sequence (DNA): TGTGCCAGCAGCCCCCGGGACTACTACAATGAGCAGTTCTTC.

The J gene is TRBJ1-1, the V gene TRBV5-1; TRBD1 matches at 11 bases. The ends lost 1 base at V and 5 bases at J; junction bases unmatched: 7. CDR1 is SGHRS and CDR2 is YFSETQ in the germline V gene. CDR3 length equals 16 residues. In DNA form, the CDR3 reads TGCGCCAGCAGCTTGTTTGGCGGGACAGGGGGTACTGAAGCTTTCTTT. Its translation is CASSLFGGTGGTEAFF.

V is TRBV6-6 and J is TRBJ1-2, with 7 positions matching TRBD1. The V segment lost 6 bases and the J segment 8 bases; nucleotides outside the gene matches: 9. In germline, CDR1 is MNHNY, CDR2 SVGAGI (reference sequence). The CDR3 consists of 13 residues. CDR3 protein: CASRSPGQSGYTF. The CDR3 coding sequence is TGTGCCAGCAGATCTCCGGGACAGTCAGGCTACACCTTC.

This clonotype was seen only a few times. V usage is TRBV5-1 and J usage is TRBJ2-7; tentative D call: TRBD1 (5 bases). V shed 1 base and J shed 2 bases, with 10 bases lying between them. Germline loops: CDR1 SGHRS, CDR2 YFSETQ. CDR3 size: 14 residues. The CDR3 DNA follows: TGCGCCAGCAGCTTGTTAGACAGCGCCTACGAGCAGTACTTC. Translated, it gives CASSLLDSAYEQYF. Together with reference TRBV5-1 and TRBJ2-7, the CDR3 gives the full variable domain: KAGVTQTPRYLIKTRGQQVTLSCSPISGHRSVSWYQQTPGQGLQFLFEYFSETQRNKGNFPGRFSGRQFSNSRSEMNVSTLELGDSALYLCASSLLDSAYEQYFGPGTRLTVT.

The CDR3 loop is CASSYPGQGNKETQYF. The CDR3 region has the DNA TGTGCCAGCAGTTATCCCGGACAGGGAAATAAAGAGACCCAGTACTTC. J is TRBJ2-5 and V is TRBV6-2 or TRBV6-3, with 8 bases matching TRBD1. This CDR3 comprises 16 residues. Trimming took 3 bases from V and 3 from J; bases not matched to a gene: 9. Per germline, CDR1 MNHEY and CDR2 SVGEGT.

Only a few counts were recorded for this clonotype. The J gene is TRBJ2-5, the V gene TRBV29-1; no firm D call. CDR3 length equals 12 residues. In germline, CDR1 is SQVTM, CDR2 ANQGSEA. V lost 8 bases to trimming and J lost 5 bases, with 15 bases between them. Here the CDR3 DNA reads TGCAGCCACCGAAAATTGGGGGAGACCCAGTACTTC. Its protein is CSHRKLGETQYF. Filled out from reference TRBV29-1 and TRBJ2-5, the complete variable domain reads SAVISQKPSRDICQRGTSLTIQCQVDSQVTMMFWYRQQPGQSLTLIATANQGSEATYESGFVIDKFPISRPNLTFSTLTVSNMSPEDSSIYLCSHRKLGETQYFGPGTRLLVL.

This clonotype has only a few counts. As DNA, the CDR3 is TGTGCCAGCACCCGGGGGGAAATTGCAACTGAAAAACTGTTTTTT. It codes for CASTRGEIATEKLFF. This chain links TRBV12-3 or TRBV12-4 with TRBJ1-4, with a possible D match to TRBD1 (5 bases). V was clipped by 7 bases and J by 7 bases, with 19 bases between them. This CDR3 region has 15 residues.

The chain joins TRBV5-1 to TRBJ2-1, with D unclear. The V end was cut by 4 bases, the J end by 0 bases, with 23 bases between. The CDR3 runs 19 residues. Germline assignment: CDR1 SGHRS and CDR2 YFSETQ. The CDR3 loop is CASSPAVPRHFVSYNEQFF. CDR3 bases: TGCGCCAGCAGCCCCGCTGTACCACGACACTTTGTCTCCTACAATGAGCAGTTCTTC.